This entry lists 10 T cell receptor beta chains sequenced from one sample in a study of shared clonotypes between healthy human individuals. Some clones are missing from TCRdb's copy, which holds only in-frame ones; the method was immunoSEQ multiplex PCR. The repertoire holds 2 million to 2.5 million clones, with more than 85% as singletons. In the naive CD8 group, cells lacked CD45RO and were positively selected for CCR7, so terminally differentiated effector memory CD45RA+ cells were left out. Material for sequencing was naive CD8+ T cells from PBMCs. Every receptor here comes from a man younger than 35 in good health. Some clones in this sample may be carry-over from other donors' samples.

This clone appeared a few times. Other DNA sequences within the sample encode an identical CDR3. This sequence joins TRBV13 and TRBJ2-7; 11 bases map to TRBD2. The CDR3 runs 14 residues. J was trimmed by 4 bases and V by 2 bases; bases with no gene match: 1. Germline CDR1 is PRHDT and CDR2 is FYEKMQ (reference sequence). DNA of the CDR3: TGTGCCAGCAGCTTAACTAGCGGGAGTTACGAGCAGTACTTC. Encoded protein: CASSLTSGSYEQYF.

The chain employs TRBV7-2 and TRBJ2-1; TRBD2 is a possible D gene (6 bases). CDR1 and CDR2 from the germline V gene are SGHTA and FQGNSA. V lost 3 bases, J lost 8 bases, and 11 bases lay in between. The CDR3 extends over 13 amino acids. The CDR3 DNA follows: TGTGCCAGCAGCTTGGTACTAGCCCATGAGCAGTTCTTC. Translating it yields CASSLVLAHEQFF.

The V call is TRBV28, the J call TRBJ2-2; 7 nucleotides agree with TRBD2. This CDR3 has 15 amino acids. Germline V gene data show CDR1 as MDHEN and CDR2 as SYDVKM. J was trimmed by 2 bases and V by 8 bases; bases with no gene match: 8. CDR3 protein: CASLDWGGNTGELFF. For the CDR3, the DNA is TGTGCCAGCTTGGATTGGGGGGGTAACACCGGGGAGCTGTTTTTT.

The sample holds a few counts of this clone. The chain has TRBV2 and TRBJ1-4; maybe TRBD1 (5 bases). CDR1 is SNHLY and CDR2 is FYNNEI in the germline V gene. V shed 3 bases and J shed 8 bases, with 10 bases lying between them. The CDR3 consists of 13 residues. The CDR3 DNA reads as TGTGCCAGCAGTGACAGGGTGCGGGAAAAACTGTTTTTT. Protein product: CASSDRVREKLFF.

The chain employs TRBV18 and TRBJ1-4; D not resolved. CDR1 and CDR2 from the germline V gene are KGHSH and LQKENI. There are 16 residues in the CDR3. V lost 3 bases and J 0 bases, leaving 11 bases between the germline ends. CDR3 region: CASSPEQTATNEKLFF. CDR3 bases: TGTGCCAGCTCACCTGAACAGACTGCAACTAATGAAAAACTGTTTTTT.

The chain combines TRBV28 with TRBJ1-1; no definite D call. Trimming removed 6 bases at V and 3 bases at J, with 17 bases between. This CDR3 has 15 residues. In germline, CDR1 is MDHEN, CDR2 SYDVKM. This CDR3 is CASSGPDVLDTEAFF. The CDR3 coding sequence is TGTGCCAGCAGCGGACCCGACGTCCTGGACACTGAAGCTTTCTTT.

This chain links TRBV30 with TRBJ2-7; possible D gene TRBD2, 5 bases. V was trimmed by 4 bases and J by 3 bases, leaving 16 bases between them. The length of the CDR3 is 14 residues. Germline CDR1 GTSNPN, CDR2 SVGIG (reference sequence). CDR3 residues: CAWTAAAFYYEQYF. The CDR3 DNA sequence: TGTGCCTGGACAGCGGCAGCTTTTTACTACGAGCAGTACTTC.

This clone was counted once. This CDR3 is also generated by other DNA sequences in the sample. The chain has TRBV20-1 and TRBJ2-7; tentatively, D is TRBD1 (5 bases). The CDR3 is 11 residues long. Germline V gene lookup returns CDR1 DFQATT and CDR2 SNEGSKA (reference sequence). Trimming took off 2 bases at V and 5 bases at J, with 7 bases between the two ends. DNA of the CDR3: TGCAGTGCTAGAAGGGGCAACGAGCAGTACTTC. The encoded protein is CSARRGNEQYF.

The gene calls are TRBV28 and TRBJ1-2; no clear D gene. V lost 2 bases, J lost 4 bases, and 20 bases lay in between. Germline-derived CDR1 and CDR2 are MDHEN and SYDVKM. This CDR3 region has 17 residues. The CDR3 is CASSLRDFYDTRYGYTF. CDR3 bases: TGTGCCAGCAGTTTACGCGACTTTTATGACACCCGCTATGGCTACACCTTC.

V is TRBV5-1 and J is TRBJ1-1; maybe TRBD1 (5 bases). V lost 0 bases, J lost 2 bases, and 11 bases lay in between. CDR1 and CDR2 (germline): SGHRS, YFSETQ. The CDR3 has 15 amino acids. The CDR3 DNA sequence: TGCGCCAGCAGCTTGGCCCGGGACTCTAACACTGAAGCTTTCTTT. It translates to CASSLARDSNTEAFF.